This T cell receptor beta chain derives from a study of T-cell reconstitution after alpha-beta-depleted transplantation in children. Ten or more counts support this clonotype. Trimming stripped 0 bases from V and 11 bases from J, with 11 bases between. Germline V lookup: CDR1 SGHRS, CDR2 YFSETQ. The CDR3 contains 12 residues. TCRbeta library construction was performed incorporating unique molecular identifiers. TCRdb ran MiXCR on the PCR reads and lists one entry per CDR3 protein. Among approximately 100,000 distinct CDR3 sequences listed, more than 10% were seen once. This chain connects TRBV5-1 to TRBJ1-1; perhaps TRBD1 as D (5 bases). The clonotype was recovered from a human donor who donated a stem cell graft to a child with inherited bone marrow failure. The source was PBMCs from the stem cell graft donor, collected from the stem cell graft. The CDR3 protein is CASSLVQGAAFF. CDR3 DNA: TGCGCCAGCAGCTTGGTCCAGGGCGCGGCTTTCTTT.